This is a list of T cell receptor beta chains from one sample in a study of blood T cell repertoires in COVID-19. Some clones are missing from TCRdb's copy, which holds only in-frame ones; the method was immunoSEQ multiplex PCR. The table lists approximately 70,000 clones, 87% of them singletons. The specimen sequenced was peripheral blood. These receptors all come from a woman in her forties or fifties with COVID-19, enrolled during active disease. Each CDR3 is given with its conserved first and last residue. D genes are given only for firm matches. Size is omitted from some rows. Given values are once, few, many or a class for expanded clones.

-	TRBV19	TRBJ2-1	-	CASSMSGWSYNEQFF	TGTGCCAGTAGTATGTCAGGATGGTCCTACAATGAGCAGTTCTTC
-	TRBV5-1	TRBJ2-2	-	CASSFAQVNTGELFF	TGCGCCAGCAGCTTTGCACAAGTGAACACCGGGGAGCTGTTTTTT
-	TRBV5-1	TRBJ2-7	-	CASSLGAYEQYF	TGCGCCAGCAGCTTGGGCGCCTACGAGCAGTACTTC
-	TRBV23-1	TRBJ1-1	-	CASSQFRNTEAFF	TGCGCCAGCAGTCAATTCAGGAACACTGAAGCTTTCTTT
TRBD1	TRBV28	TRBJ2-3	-	CASSKTGGTDTQYF	TGTGCCAGCAGTAAGACAGGGGGAACAGATACGCAGTATTTT
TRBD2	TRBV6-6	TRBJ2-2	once	CASSGSGRGRRGELFF	TGTGCCAGCAGCGGGAGCGGGAGGGGTCGTAGGGGGGAGCTGTTTTTT
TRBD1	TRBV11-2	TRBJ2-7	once	CASSLLRDRGPYEQYF	TGTGCCAGCAGCTTATTAAGGGACAGGGGTCCCTACGAGCAGTACTTC
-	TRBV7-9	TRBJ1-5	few	CASSTGRGGSNQPQHF	TGTGCCAGCAGCACTGGTCGCGGGGGTAGCAATCAGCCCCAGCATTTT
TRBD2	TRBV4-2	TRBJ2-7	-	CASSLGGLRGGGMQYF	TGTGCCAGCAGCCTCGGCGGACTTCGCGGGGGAGGGATGCAGTACTTC
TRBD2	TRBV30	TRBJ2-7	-	CAWSVRGGRASYEQYF	TGTGCCTGGAGTGTACGGGGCGGGAGGGCTTCCTACGAGCAGTACTTC
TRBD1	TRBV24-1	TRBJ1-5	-	CATSDVTGGVNQPQHF	TGTGCCACCAGTGATGTTACAGGGGGCGTCAATCAGCCCCAGCATTTT
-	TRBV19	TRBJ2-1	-	CAGGFGSEQFF	TGTGCCGGCGGATTCGGGAGTGAGCAGTTCTTC
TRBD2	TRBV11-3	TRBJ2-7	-	CASSLLPAGRGEQYF	TGTGCCAGCAGCTTGCTTCCAGCGGGACGGGGGGAGCAGTACTTC
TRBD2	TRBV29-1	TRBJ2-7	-	CSVWLAGPEQYF	TGCAGCGTTTGGCTAGCGGGACCCGAGCAGTACTTC
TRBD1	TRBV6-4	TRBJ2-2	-	CASTARTGGHTAGELFF	TGTGCCAGCACTGCTAGGACAGGGGGCCATACGGCCGGGGAGCTGTTTTTT
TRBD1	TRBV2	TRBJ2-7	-	CASKDDRALEQYF	TGTGCCAGCAAAGATGACAGGGCCCTTGAGCAGTACTTC
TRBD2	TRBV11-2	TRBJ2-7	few	CASSPAGLAGMASEQYF	TGTGCCAGCAGCCCAGCCGGACTAGCGGGAATGGCGTCCGAGCAGTACTTC
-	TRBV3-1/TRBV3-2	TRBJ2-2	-	CASSQGQNTGELFF	TGTGCCAGCAGCCAGGGGCAGAACACCGGGGAGCTGTTTTTT